Listed here are 29 T cell receptor beta chains from one sample, sequenced in a study of T cell responses to AZD1222 COVID-19 vaccine. Method: immunoSEQ multiplex PCR; TCRdb's copy keeps in-frame clones and lacks some. The table records more than 95,000 clones, roughly nine tenths of them present only once. The specimen was peripheral blood, collected on day 0 of AZD1222 vaccination. These receptors were obtained from an adult in good health.

The chain joins TRBV19 to TRBJ1-1; tentative D call: TRBD1 (5 bases). CDR1 is LNHDA and CDR2 is SQIVND in the germline V gene (reference sequence). Trimming stripped 10 bases from V and 5 bases from J, with 17 bases between. CDR3 length: 13 amino acids. The chain's CDR3 is CATRGRRATEAFF. The CDR3 nucleotides are TGTGCCACCCGGGGCCGACGAGCGACTGAAGCTTTCTTT.

CDR3 sequence reads: CSVEIGSVPGGEQYF. The CDR3 DNA is TGCAGCGTTGAGATAGGGTCAGTGCCCGGGGGGGAGCAGTACTTC. This chain uses TRBV29-1 with TRBJ2-7, with TRBD2 identical over 7 bases. This CDR3 comprises 15 residues. V lost 3 bases to trimming and J lost 7 bases; unmatched junction nucleotides: 15. From germline, CDR1 is SQVTM and CDR2 ANQGSEA.

J is TRBJ2-5 and V is TRBV6-5, with TRBD1 matching over 7 bases. V trimming: 7 bases; J trimming: 4 bases; junction bases outside the gene matches: 3. The length of the CDR3 is 12 residues. Per the germline V gene, CDR1 is MNHEY and CDR2 is SVGAGI. In DNA form, the CDR3 reads TGTGCCAGCAAGGGGGCCGGAGAGACCCAGTACTTC. Translating it yields CASKGAGETQYF.

The V call is TRBV7-2, the J call TRBJ1-1; weak D call: TRBD1 (6 bases). The V gene lost 9 bases and the J gene lost 0 bases, with 11 bases spanning the gap. Germline CDR1 reads SGHTA; CDR2 reads FQGNSA. The CDR3 totals 13 residues. This CDR3 is CASGGWLNTEAFF. The CDR3 DNA reads TGTGCCAGTGGGGGCTGGTTGAACACTGAAGCTTTCTTT.

The rearrangement joins TRBV9 to TRBJ1-6; possibly TRBD1 for D (6 bases). The CDR3 length is 13 residues. V was clipped by 7 bases and J by 8 bases, with 13 bases between them. The germline gives CDR1 SGDLS, CDR2 YYNGEE. CDR3: CASSGGGYSPLHF. Written as DNA, the CDR3 is TGTGCCAGCTCCGGAGGGGGATATTCACCCCTCCACTTT.

The genes are TRBV2 and TRBJ2-2; TRBD2 agrees at 12 bases. This CDR3 has 16 residues. The ends lost 5 bases at V and 7 bases at J; junction bases unmatched: 8. CDR1 SNHLY and CDR2 FYNNEI come from the germline V gene. CDR3 amino acids: CASSSPSGRDVGELFF. The CDR3, as DNA: TGTGCCAGCAGTTCCCCTAGCGGGAGGGATGTCGGGGAGCTGTTTTTT. Supplemented by reference TRBV2 and TRBJ2-2, the full variable domain reads EPEVTQTPSHQVTQMGQEVILRCVPISNHLYFYWYRQILGQKVEFLVSFYNNEISEKSEIFDDQFSVERPDGSNFTLKIRSTKLEDSAMYFCASSSPSGRDVGELFFGEGSRLTVL.

The chain is built from TRBV27 and TRBJ1-1; perhaps TRBD1 as D (6 bases). Looked up from germline, CDR1 is MNHEY and CDR2 is SMNVEV (reference sequence). This CDR3 has 13 amino acids. Trimming pared 3 bases from V and 8 bases from J, leaving 13 bases between. The CDR3 spells CASSFGGAREAFF. DNA for the CDR3: TGTGCCAGCAGTTTTGGGGGGGCAAGGGAAGCTTTCTTT.

The chain employs TRBV19 and TRBJ2-1; 9 nucleotides agree with TRBD2. Germline CDR1 is LNHDA and CDR2 is SQIVND (reference sequence). J gave up 7 bases and V 1 base, and 5 bases lay outside the gene matches. There are 15 residues in the CDR3. For the CDR3, the DNA is TGTGCCAGTAGTATAGGCGGGGGGGCACGTAATGAGCAGTTCTTC. This sequence encodes CASSIGGGARNEQFF. Together with reference TRBV19 and TRBJ2-1, the CDR3 gives the full variable domain: DGGITQSPKYLFRKEGQNVTLSCEQNLNHDAMYWYRQDPGQGLRLIYYSQIVNDFQKGDIAEGYSVSREKKESFPLTVTSAQKNPTAFYLCASSIGGGARNEQFFGPGTRLTVL.

The sample holds one count of this clone. V and J are TRBV3-1 (or the pseudogene TRBV3-2) and TRBJ1-2; the match to TRBD1 covers 9 bases. The CDR3 sequence is 15 residues long. With 4 bases clipped from V and 2 bases from J, the junction kept 5 bases outside the gene matches. In germline, CDR1 is LGHDT, CDR2 YNNKEL (reference sequence). CDR3 protein: CASSLQGAMNYGYTF. Written as DNA, the CDR3 is TGTGCCAGCAGCCTACAGGGGGCCATGAACTATGGCTACACCTTC.

The V gene is TRBV27, the J gene TRBJ2-3; D is uncertain. This CDR3 is 14 amino acids long. V lost 3 bases and J lost 5, with 12 bases in between. Germline V gives CDR1 MNHEY, CDR2 SMNVEV (reference sequence). The DNA for the CDR3 is TGTGCCAGCAGTTTTGTGGCAGGCAGAGATACGCAGTATTTT. Amino acids: CASSFVAGRDTQYF.

The chain employs TRBV6-1 and TRBJ1-3, with D possibly TRBD1 on 6 matching bases. CDR1 and CDR2 from the germline V gene are MNHNS and SASEGT. The V end was cut by 2 bases, the J end by 3 bases, with 23 bases between. The CDR3 is made up of 19 amino acids. The CDR3 sequence: CASSEYFLETGGDGNTIYF. CDR3 nucleotides: TGTGCCAGCAGTGAATACTTTTTAGAGACAGGAGGCGATGGAAACACCATATATTTT.

V usage is TRBV27 and J usage is TRBJ1-1, with a weak D call TRBD1 (6 bases). Germline V CDR1 and CDR2: MNHEY, SMNVEV (reference sequence). The germline V and J ends were trimmed by 8 bases and 4 bases, with 17 bases remaining between them. The CDR3 spans 14 residues. For the CDR3, the DNA is TGTGCCAGCGGGGTCCTACAGGGAGGCACTGAAGCTTTCTTT. Protein product: CASGVLQGGTEAFF.

This rearrangement joins TRBV18 to TRBJ1-3; D remains ambiguous. Looked up from germline, CDR1 is KGHSH and CDR2 is LQKENI. V was trimmed by 1 base and J by 0 bases, leaving 7 bases between them. The CDR3 has 15 amino acids. The CDR3 DNA reads TGTGCCAGCTCACCACAGCGGGACTCTGGAAACACCATATATTTT. Encoded protein: CASSPQRDSGNTIYF. The whole variable domain, remainder taken from reference TRBV18 and TRBJ1-3, is NAGVMQNPRHLVRRRGQEARLRCSPMKGHSHVYWYRQLPEEGLKFMVYLQKENIIDESGMPKERFSAEFPKEGPSILRIQQVVRGDSAAYFCASSPQRDSGNTIYFGEGSWLTVV.

This chain joins TRBV7-9 and TRBJ1-1; D not certain. CDR3 length: 12 residues. Germline V gives CDR1 SEHNR, CDR2 FQNEAQ (reference sequence). Trimming took 1 base from V and 8 from J, leaving 8 bases between them. For the CDR3, the DNA is TGTGCCAGCAGCTTAGTAACCCGGGAAGCTTTCTTT. It translates to CASSLVTREAFF. Filled out from reference TRBV7-9 and TRBJ1-1, the complete variable domain reads DTGVSQNPRHKITKRGQNVTFRCDPISEHNRLYWYRQTLGQGPEFLTYFQNEAQLEKSRLLSDRFSAERPKGSFSTLEIQRTEQGDSAMYLCASSLVTREAFFGQGTRLTVV.

The V gene is TRBV30, the J gene TRBJ1-2; D is undetermined. From germline, CDR1 is GTSNPN and CDR2 SVGIG (reference sequence). The CDR3 is 17 amino acids. The ends were cut back, 5 bases at V and 2 bases at J, with 24 bases in the middle. The CDR3 loop is CAWGLLSGQKPNYGYTF. CDR3 bases: TGTGCCTGGGGGCTCTTATCCGGGCAGAAACCGAACTATGGCTACACCTTC.

The chain links TRBV5-1 to TRBJ2-4; 13 positions agree with TRBD2. The CDR3 has 16 residues. J was trimmed by 9 bases and V by 3 bases; bases with no gene match: 9. CDR1 and CDR2 (germline): SGHRS, YFSETQ. The DNA of the CDR3 is TGCGCCAGCAGCTGGGGGACTAGCGGGGTCCCGGGCATTCAGTACTTC. It specifies CASSWGTSGVPGIQYF. Combining the CDR3 with reference TRBV5-1 and TRBJ2-4 gives the whole variable domain KAGVTQTPRYLIKTRGQQVTLSCSPISGHRSVSWYQQTPGQGLQFLFEYFSETQRNKGNFPGRFSGRQFSNSRSEMNVSTLELGDSALYLCASSWGTSGVPGIQYFGAGTRLSVL.

This chain joins TRBV5-1 and TRBJ1-4, with D possibly being TRBD1 (6 bases). The CDR3 runs to 15 residues. Germline values: CDR1 SGHRS, CDR2 YFSETQ. The V end lost 4 bases, the J end lost 4 bases, and 14 bases lay between the germline ends. The CDR3 here is CASSAGAGLNEKLFF. CDR3 coding DNA: TGCGCCAGCAGCGCGGGGGCCGGACTTAATGAAAAACTGTTTTTT.

The chain links TRBV29-1 to TRBJ2-1; 8 positions match TRBD2. Germline trimming cut 2 bases from V and 9 bases from J; bases unmatched to any gene: 6. The CDR3 sequence is 13 residues long. CDR1 is SQVTM, CDR2 ANQGSEA, per germline. This CDR3 reads CSVEREGLSEQFF. DNA of the CDR3: TGCAGCGTTGAACGGGAGGGCCTGAGTGAGCAGTTCTTC.

The chain joins TRBV19 to TRBJ1-4; TRBD1 might be the D (6 bases). CDR3 length: 14 amino acids. Trimming took 3 bases from V and 7 from J, leaving 12 bases between them. Germline V CDR1 and CDR2: LNHDA, SQIVND (reference sequence). CDR3 residues: CASSIRQAGEKLFF. CDR3 nucleotides: TGTGCCAGTAGTATTCGACAGGCGGGTGAAAAACTGTTTTTT.

This clone came up a few times. Other DNA sequences in the sample encode the same CDR3. The V call is TRBV7-3, the J call TRBJ1-6; D call uncertain. Germline loops: CDR1 SGHTA, CDR2 FQGTGA. Between the trimmed V and J ends, which lost 1 base and 9 bases, there was a span of 10 bases. This CDR3 has 14 residues. The CDR3 region has the DNA TGTGCCAGCAGCTTAAAAGGTTCAGGTTCACCCCTCCACTTT. Amino acids: CASSLKGSGSPLHF.

This chain links TRBV19 with TRBJ2-7; the match to TRBD2 covers 8 bases. This CDR3 is built from 17 residues. The V and J ends lost 5 bases and 3 bases, in that order; junction bases with no gene match: 15. CDR1 is LNHDA and CDR2 is SQIVND in the germline V gene (reference sequence). CDR3 amino acids: CASSPRPVAGPIYEQYF. CDR3 coding DNA: TGTGCCAGTAGTCCGCGACCCGTAGCGGGACCAATCTACGAGCAGTACTTC.

V gene TRBV7-6 combines with J gene TRBJ2-3, with 7 bases aligning to TRBD2. The V and J ends lost 5 bases and 6 bases, in that order; junction bases with no gene match: 17. From germline, CDR1 is SGHVS and CDR2 FNYEAQ. The CDR3 sequence is 17 residues long. The CDR3, as DNA: TGTGCCAGCAGCAGGTCAAAGCCAAGGGAGGGCCGGGATACGCAGTATTTT. This encodes CASSRSKPREGRDTQYF.

This chain joins TRBV5-3 and TRBJ1-4; TRBD1 matches 7 bases. TRBV5-3 is recorded as an ORF, its role being uncertain. The J segment lost 6 bases and the V segment lost 5 bases, leaving 10 bases of the junction unmatched. CDR3 length: 15 amino acids. CDR3 in DNA: TGTGCCAGAAGGCTAGACAGGGACGAGGATGAAAAACTGTTTTTT. Translated: CARRLDRDEDEKLFF.

About this clone: This same CDR3 is encoded by further DNA sequences in the sample. The DNA of the CDR3 is TGCGCCAGCAGCCTGGGACTAGCGGGAGGACAAGAGACCCAGTACTTC. Encoded protein: CASSLGLAGGQETQYF. The V gene is TRBV5-1, the J gene TRBJ2-5, with TRBD2 matching 15 bases. Germline V gene data show CDR1 as SGHRS and CDR2 as YFSETQ. The CDR3 consists of 16 residues. V shed 4 bases and J 2 bases; nucleotides not matched to a gene: 3.

DNA for the CDR3: TGTGCCAGCAGCTTAGTCAGGGACACTGAAGCTTTCTTT. Translated, it gives CASSLVRDTEAFF. The chain uses TRBV7-2 and TRBJ1-1; possibly TRBD1 for D (5 bases). This CDR3 region has 13 residues. Germline V CDR1 and CDR2: SGHTA, FQGNSA. V shed 1 base and J shed 3 bases, with 6 bases lying between them.

The chain uses TRBV7-8 and TRBJ2-7; D perhaps matches TRBD1 (6 bases). V shed 6 bases and J shed 0 bases, with 9 bases lying between them. Germline loops: CDR1 SGHVS, CDR2 FQNEAQ. The CDR3 extends over 13 amino acids. The CDR3 is CASSGTNSYEQYF. For the CDR3, the DNA is TGTGCCAGCAGTGGGACAAACTCCTACGAGCAGTACTTC.

The chain combines TRBV9 with TRBJ1-3; D is undetermined. Deletions cut 1 base from V and 2 bases from J, with 4 bases between. This CDR3 has 13 amino acids. The germline V gene has CDR1 SGDLS and CDR2 YYNGEE. The CDR3 protein is CASSVRPGNTIYF. The CDR3 DNA reads TGTGCCAGCAGCGTACGACCTGGAAACACCATATATTTT. The whole variable domain, remainder taken from reference TRBV9 and TRBJ1-3, is DSGVTQTPKHLITATGQRVTLRCSPRSGDLSVYWYQQSLDQGLQFLIQYYNGEERAKGNILERFSAQQFPDLHSELNLSSLELGDSALYFCASSVRPGNTIYFGEGSWLTVV.

The rearrangement joins TRBV7-2 to TRBJ1-2, with 7 bases identical to TRBD1. From germline, CDR1 is SGHTA and CDR2 FQGNSA. The trim removed 5 bases at V and 10 bases at J, leaving 13 bases unmatched. The CDR3 sequence is 14 residues long. CDR3 protein: CASSPGLQGTVYTF. For the CDR3, the DNA is TGTGCCAGCAGCCCCGGACTACAGGGGACTGTCTACACCTTC.

This chain joins TRBV7-2 and TRBJ2-7; D gene ambiguous. The germline V gene encodes CDR1 SGHTA and CDR2 FQGNSA. The V end was cut by 5 bases, the J end by 7 bases, with 15 bases between. The CDR3 has 13 amino acids. This CDR3 reads CASSTWTDREQYF. In DNA form, the CDR3 reads TGTGCCAGCAGCACCTGGACGGATCGAGAGCAGTACTTC.